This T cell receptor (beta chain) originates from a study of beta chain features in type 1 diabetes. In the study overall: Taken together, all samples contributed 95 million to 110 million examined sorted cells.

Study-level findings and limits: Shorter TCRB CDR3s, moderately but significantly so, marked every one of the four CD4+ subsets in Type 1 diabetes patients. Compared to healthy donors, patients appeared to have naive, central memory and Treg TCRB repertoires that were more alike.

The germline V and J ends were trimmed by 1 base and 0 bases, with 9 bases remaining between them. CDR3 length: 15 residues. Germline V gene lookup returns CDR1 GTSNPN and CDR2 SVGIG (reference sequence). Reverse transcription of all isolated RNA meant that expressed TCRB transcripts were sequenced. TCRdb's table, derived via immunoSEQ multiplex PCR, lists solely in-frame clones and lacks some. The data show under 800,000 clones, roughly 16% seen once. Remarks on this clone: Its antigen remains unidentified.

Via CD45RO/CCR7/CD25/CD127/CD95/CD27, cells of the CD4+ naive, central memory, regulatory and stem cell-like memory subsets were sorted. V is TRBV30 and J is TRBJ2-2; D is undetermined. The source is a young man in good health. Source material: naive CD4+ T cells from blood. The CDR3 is CAWSETGANTGELFF. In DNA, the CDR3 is TGTGCCTGGAGTGAAACGGGTGCGAACACCGGGGAGCTGTTTTTT.